Listed here is a single T cell receptor (beta chain). No cognate antigen has been identified for it. There are no base qualities to consult, and no much larger clone falls within one base. The library relied on the immunoSEQ multiplex PCR assay. In its TCRdb copy, this immuneACCESS table keeps in-frame sequences only and misses some clones. Where compared with another copy, unresolved V genes explain less than half of these, and the others have no known cause. The sample data list approximately 63,000 clones, and roughly 91% of these were observed just once. About 2.2% of the sample is held by the ten biggest clonotypes. This specimen comes from a study of T cell changes during pregnancy in multiple sclerosis (dated by TCRdb to between 2018 and 2020). With regard to the full study: The study looked at changes in the T cell repertoire across pregnancy in women with multiple sclerosis.

Trimming at the junction amounts to 7 bases on V and 0 bases on J, and the germline ends lie 14 bases apart. CDR1 and CDR2 were assigned from the germline V gene as SNHLY and FYNNEI. The CDR3, from cysteine to phenylalanine, totals 15 residues. CDR3 DNA only is kept here, 45 bases in frame from base 1. The origin of this receptor is a female donor in good health, enrolled as a control in a pregnancy study. Here the chain combines TRBV2 and TRBJ2-3, with no D gene named confidently. The sequences come from peripheral blood, collected in the third trimester of pregnancy. The CDR3 corresponds to CASTLLGTSTDTQYF. The DNA sequence is given as TGTGCCAGCACACTTCTCGGTACTAGCACAGATACGCAGTATTTT.